This T cell receptor (beta chain) stems from a study of OX40 agonist ivuxolimab in advanced cancers. Germline V lookup: CDR1 MNHNS, CDR2 SASEGT. Losses at the gene ends were 4 bases for V and 4 bases for J; bases not matched to a gene: 6. This CDR3 contains 14 residues. Clones were sequenced by immunoSEQ multiplex PCR, and TCRdb holds only the in-frame ones, with some missing. The table includes roughly 74,000 clones, 84% detected once. The input for sequencing was CD4+ or CD8+ T cells sorted from blood, taken in a trial of the OX40 agonist ivuxolimab. This sequence originates from an adult with an advanced solid tumor such as melanoma, head and neck, liver or kidney cancer. This chain links TRBV6-1 with TRBJ2-7, with TRBD1 identical over 8 bases. CDR3 bases: TGTGCCAGCAGTGCAGGGGGCCCGGGGTACGAGCAGTACTTC. Translation: CASSAGGPGYEQYF.